This T cell receptor beta chain was observed in a study of CD8+CD57+ T cells in acquired aplastic anemia. Study at large: Sorted cells (CD4+ and CD8+) yielded DNA amounts that averaged around 3.1 ug. Regarding the study as a whole: Patients versus controls showed no significant CD8+ Simpson's diversity difference. There were some 30 CD8+ CDR3 sequences that occurred in both patients and controls.

In patients chosen for sequencing, flow cytometry had shown CD8+CD57+ cell expansion. Patients had not yet gotten any therapy when their blood was taken for sampling. In the case of this clonotype: The antigen remains unidentified.

Genomic DNA, the template, was used for profiling of the TCR beta VDJ and CDR3. Via MiXCR, TCRdb re-called the reads, giving one row per CDR3 protein. There are hundreds of thousands of distinct CDR3 sequences in the sample; roughly a third occur only once, and roughly 0.8% lies in the top ten. The sequence was collected from a human donor with aplastic anemia. Sequencing was performed on sorted CD4+, CD8+, or CD8+CD57+ T cells (not recorded which) from PBMCs.

CDR3 residues: CASSLVASGDYEQYF. The CDR3 DNA reads as TGTGCCAGCAGCTTAGTGGCTAGCGGGGACTACGAGCAGTACTTC. The genes are TRBV7-9 and TRBJ2-5, with TRBD2 matching 9 bases. Judging by the DNA end, TRBJ2-7 fits better; the J call may be wrong. The germline gives CDR1 SEHNR, CDR2 FQNEAQ (reference sequence). The CDR3 extends over 15 amino acids.